This T cell receptor beta chain is from a study of breast tumors, draining lymph nodes, adjacent tissues. This clonotype was seen once. One junction end disagrees with the germline gene, perhaps due to a read error. The germline V gene encodes CDR1 MRHNA and CDR2 SNTAGT. This CDR3 is built from 15 residues. One entry per CDR3 protein results from TCRdb running MiXCR on the multiplex PCR reads. The sample comprises 150,000 to 200,000 distinct CDR3 sequences, 30% to 40% of which are singletons, and around 3.5% rests with the top ten. Axillary draining lymph nodes of breast cancer patients supplied the node samples.

This TCR derives from a female donor with breast cancer. Some clones in this sample may be carry-over from other donors' samples. The V gene is TRBV6-4, the J gene TRBJ1-2, with no clear D. Sequencing was carried out using axillary lymph node tissue. CDR3 region: CASSDVGQGHYGYIF. In DNA form, the CDR3 reads TGTGCCAGCAGTGACGTTGGCCAAGGCCACTATGGCTACATCTTC.